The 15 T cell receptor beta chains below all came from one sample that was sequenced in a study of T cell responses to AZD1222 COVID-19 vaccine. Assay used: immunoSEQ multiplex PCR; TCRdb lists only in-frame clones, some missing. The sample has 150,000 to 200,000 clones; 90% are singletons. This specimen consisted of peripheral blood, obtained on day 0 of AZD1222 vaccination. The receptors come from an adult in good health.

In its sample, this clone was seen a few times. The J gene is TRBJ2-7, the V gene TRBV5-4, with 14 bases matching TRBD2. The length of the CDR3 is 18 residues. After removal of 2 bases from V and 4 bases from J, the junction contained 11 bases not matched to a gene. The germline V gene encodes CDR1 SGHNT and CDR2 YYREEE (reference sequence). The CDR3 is CASSLTKGLAGDVYEQYF. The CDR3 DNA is TGTGCCAGCAGCTTAACAAAGGGACTAGCGGGGGACGTTTACGAGCAGTACTTC.

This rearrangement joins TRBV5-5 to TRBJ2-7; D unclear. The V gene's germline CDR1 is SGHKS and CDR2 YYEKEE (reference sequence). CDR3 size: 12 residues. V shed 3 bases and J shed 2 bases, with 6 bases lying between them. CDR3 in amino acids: CASSYRPYEQYF. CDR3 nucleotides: TGTGCCAGCAGCTATCGCCCCTACGAGCAGTACTTC.

The CDR3 sequence is CASSVGQGGYTF. As DNA, the CDR3 is TGTGCCAGCAGCGTAGGACAGGGCGGCTACACCTTC. The chain recombines TRBV9 with TRBJ1-2, with TRBD1 identical over 7 bases. There are 12 residues in the CDR3. V dropped 0 bases and J dropped 8; count of bases not matched to a gene: 1. CDR1 is SGDLS and CDR2 is YYNGEE in the germline V gene.

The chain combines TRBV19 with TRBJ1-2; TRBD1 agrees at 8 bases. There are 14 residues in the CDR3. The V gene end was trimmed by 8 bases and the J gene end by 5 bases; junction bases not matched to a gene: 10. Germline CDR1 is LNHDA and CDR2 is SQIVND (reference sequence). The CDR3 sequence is CASGGTGALYGYTF. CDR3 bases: TGTGCCAGTGGTGGGACAGGTGCTTTATATGGCTACACCTTC.

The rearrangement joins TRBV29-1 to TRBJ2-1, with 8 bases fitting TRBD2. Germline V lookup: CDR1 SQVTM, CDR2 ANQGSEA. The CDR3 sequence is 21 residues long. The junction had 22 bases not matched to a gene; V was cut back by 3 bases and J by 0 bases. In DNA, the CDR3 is TGCAGCGTTGACCATCCATCGGGCGGGGGGACGACCCTAAGCTCCTACAATGAGCAGTTCTTC. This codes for CSVDHPSGGGTTLSSYNEQFF.

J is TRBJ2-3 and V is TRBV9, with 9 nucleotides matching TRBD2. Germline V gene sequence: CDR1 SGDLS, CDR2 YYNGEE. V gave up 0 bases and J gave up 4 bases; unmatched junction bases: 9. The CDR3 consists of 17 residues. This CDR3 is CASSVAQLAGGSDTQYF. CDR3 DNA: TGTGCCAGCAGCGTAGCTCAATTGGCGGGGGGGTCAGATACGCAGTATTTT.

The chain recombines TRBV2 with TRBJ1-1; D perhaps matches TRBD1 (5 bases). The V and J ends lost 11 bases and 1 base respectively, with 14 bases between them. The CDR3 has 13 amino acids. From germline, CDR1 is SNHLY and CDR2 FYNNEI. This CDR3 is CADTVGENTEAFF. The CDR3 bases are TGTGCCGACACGGTAGGGGAGAACACTGAAGCTTTCTTT.

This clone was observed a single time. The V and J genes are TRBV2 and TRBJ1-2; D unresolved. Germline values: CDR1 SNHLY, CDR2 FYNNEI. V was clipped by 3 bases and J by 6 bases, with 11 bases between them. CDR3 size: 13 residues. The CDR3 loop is CASSEDSTHGYTF. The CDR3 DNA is TGTGCCAGCAGTGAGGATAGTACCCATGGCTACACCTTC.

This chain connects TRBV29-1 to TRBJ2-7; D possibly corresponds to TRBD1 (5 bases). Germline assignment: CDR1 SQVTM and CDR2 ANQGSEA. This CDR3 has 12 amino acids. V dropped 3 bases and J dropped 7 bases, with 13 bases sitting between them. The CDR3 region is CSVENRRLEQYF. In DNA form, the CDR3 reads TGCAGCGTTGAGAACAGGCGATTAGAGCAGTACTTC.

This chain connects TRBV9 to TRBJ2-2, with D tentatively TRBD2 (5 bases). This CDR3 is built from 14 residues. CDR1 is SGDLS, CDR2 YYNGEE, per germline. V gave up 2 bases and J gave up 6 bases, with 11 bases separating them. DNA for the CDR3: TGTGCCAGCAGCGTGGACTTAGAACCCGGGGAGCTGTTTTTT. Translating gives CASSVDLEPGELFF. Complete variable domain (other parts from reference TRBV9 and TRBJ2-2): DSGVTQTPKHLITATGQRVTLRCSPRSGDLSVYWYQQSLDQGLQFLIQYYNGEERAKGNILERFSAQQFPDLHSELNLSSLELGDSALYFCASSVDLEPGELFFGEGSRLTVL.

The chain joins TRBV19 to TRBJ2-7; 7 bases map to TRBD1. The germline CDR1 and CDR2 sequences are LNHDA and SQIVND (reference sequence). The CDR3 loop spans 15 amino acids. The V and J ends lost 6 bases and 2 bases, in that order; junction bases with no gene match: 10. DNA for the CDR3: TGTGCCAGTAGAGACCGGGACAGAGGGACCTACGAGCAGTACTTC. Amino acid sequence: CASRDRDRGTYEQYF.

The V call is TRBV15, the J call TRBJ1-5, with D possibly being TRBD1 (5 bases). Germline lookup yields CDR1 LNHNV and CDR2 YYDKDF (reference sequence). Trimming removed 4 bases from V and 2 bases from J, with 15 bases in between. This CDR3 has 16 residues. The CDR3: CATSTDRGDGNQPQHF. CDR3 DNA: TGTGCCACCAGCACTGACCGGGGGGACGGCAATCAGCCCCAGCATTTT. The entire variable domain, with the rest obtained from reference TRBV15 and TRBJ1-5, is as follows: DAMVIQNPRYQVTQFGKPVTLSCSQTLNHNVMYWYQQKSSQAPKLLFHYYDKDFNNEADTPDNFQSRRPNTSFCFLDIRSPGLGDTAMYLCATSTDRGDGNQPQHFGDGTRLSIL.

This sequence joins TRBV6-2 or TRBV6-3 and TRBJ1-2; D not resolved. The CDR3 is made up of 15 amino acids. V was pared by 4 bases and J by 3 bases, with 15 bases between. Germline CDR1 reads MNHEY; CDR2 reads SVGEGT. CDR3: CASSLGGLGDYGYTF. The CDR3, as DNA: TGTGCCAGCAGTTTGGGTGGGCTAGGAGACTATGGCTACACCTTC.

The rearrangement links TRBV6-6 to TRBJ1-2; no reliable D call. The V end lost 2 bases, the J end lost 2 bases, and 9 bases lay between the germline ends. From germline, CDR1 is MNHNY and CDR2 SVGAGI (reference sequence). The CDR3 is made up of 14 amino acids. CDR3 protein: CASSYEDGNYGYTF. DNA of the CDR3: TGTGCCAGCAGTTACGAGGACGGAAACTATGGCTACACCTTC.

The DNA for the CDR3 is TGTGCCAGCAGCGAAGCGTGGGGCCTCGGCAACTATGGCTACACCTTC. It codes for CASSEAWGLGNYGYTF. This chain uses TRBV6-2 or TRBV6-3 with TRBJ1-2; the D gene is possibly TRBD1 (5 bases). This CDR3 comprises 16 residues. Trimming took 6 bases from V and 2 from J, leaving 19 bases between them. The germline gives CDR1 MNHEY, CDR2 SVGEGT.